This record covers a single T cell receptor beta chain. No cognate antigen has been identified for it. The conserved closing phenylalanine or tryptophan is absent in this CDR3, likely reflecting a read error. The data stem from a study of molecular identifiers for immune sequencing clone quantification (dated by TCRdb to the late 2010s). Describing the broader study: In a replicate experiment, RNA from 20,000 or 100,000 naive CD8 T cells was split into five aliquots, four of which were sequenced. The study was a methods study using CD8 T cells to benchmark molecular-identifier clustering-based TCR repertoire sequencing (MIDCIRS) and TCR RNA copy counting.

A total of 14 residues make up the CDR3, ends included. Solely the CDR3 DNA is kept, with 42 bases framed from the first base. V and J are truncated by 3 bases and 1 base respectively, leaving an intervening sequence of 7 bases. Taken from the germline V gene, the CDR1 and CDR2 loops are MDHEN and SYDVKM. Library prep was done by PCR. The reads were generated on an Illumina HiSeq 4000. Bulk TCR libraries were prepared as previously described, using TCR primers listed in Table S5. The Qiagen AllPrep DNA/RNA kit was used to purify total RNA. Before analysis, reads from multiple sequencing runs of the same library were pooled. The paper's processing steps were these. Only reads with exact TCR constant sequence were kept, trimmed to 150 nt, and grouped by their 12-nt molecular barcodes. Reads within each barcode group were sub-clustered using a 15% Levenshtein threshold, and quality-weighted consensus sequences were constructed for each RNA molecule. Non-functional sequences were removed, as were lower-count sequences one edit away from another. On the basis of fitting two negative binomial distributions, barcode sub-clusters with fewer than 20% of the maximum read count were discarded. TCRdb passed the public sequencing reads through fastp at Q25 and MiXCR, retaining productive beta sequences. Each entry merges the rows of one CDR3 protein and shows their most common DNA and genes. For this entry, the V and J calls and clone size follow TCRdb and not the study's own pipeline. In all, the sample holds about 640,000 distinct CDR3 sequences, and approximately 20% of those were seen once. The top ten clones comprise approximately 0.9% of the sample.

Results the study describes overall, beyond this receptor: The naive libraries included spiked-in Jurkat TCR RNA (10 copies' worth), and this RNA is not part of the donor repertoire. Identical TCR molecules sharing a barcode could cause highly expanded clone sizes to be underestimated. Clones above 20 RNA copies held over 98% of molecules in CMV-specific effector cells but under 1% in naive cells. About 2.9 recovered TCR RNA copies per cell were obtained by modeling, versus 9 to 10 by digital PCR, implying a capture efficiency of 25% to 35%. When barcode sub-clustering was omitted, TCR diversity was inflated by chimeric consensus sequences, with chimeras reaching as high as 47%. Spiked-in Jurkat TCR RNA equal to a single cell's worth was reported to be detectable even within 1,200,000 naive CD8 T cells.

Naive CD8 T cell libraries were made from 20,000 to 1,000,000 sorted cells using 10%, 30% or 50% of purified RNA. On a BD FACSAria II, naive CD8 T cells were FACS-sorted as CD8+CD4-CCR7+CD45RA+ and collected into RLT Plus buffer. Approximately nine TCR copies' worth of Jurkat RNA were spiked into about 19,000-1,000,000 naive CD8 T cell samples to test detection sensitivity. Enrichment of CD8 T cells was performed with RosetteSep CD8+ T Cell Enrichment Cocktail and Ficoll-Paque, after which ACK red cell lysis was carried out. This receptor was obtained from a human donor in good health. Some libraries in this study had Jurkat cell RNA spiked in. This sequence uses TRBV28 and TRBJ1-5, with no D gene named confidently. Sequencing used naive CD8+ T cells from blood, with Jurkat cell RNA spiked in. The cell subset or site label corresponds to: FACS-sorted CD8+CD4-CCR7+CD45RA+ naive T cells. The CDR3 protein is CASSFLGSNQPQHL. The DNA is TGTGCCAGCAGTTTTCTAGGGAGCAATCAGCCCCAGCATCTT.